The 25 T cell receptor beta chains below all came from one sample that was sequenced in a study of cytomegalovirus exposure and HLA in healthy donors. TCRdb's table, derived via immunoSEQ multiplex PCR, lists solely in-frame clones and lacks some. This repertoire shows roughly 75,000 clones, 85% found once; its top ten account for less than 3%. The material sequenced was PBMCs. The receptor source for this set is a man aged 25 to 45 in good health and CMV-seronegative.

The chain couples TRBV5-1 to TRBJ1-2; 8 nucleotides match TRBD1. With 3 bases clipped from V and 3 bases from J, the junction kept 1 base outside the gene matches. The CDR3 has 13 residues. The germline CDR1 and CDR2 sequences are SGHRS and YFSETQ. The CDR3 coding sequence is TGCGCCAGCAGCTCGACAGGGGACTATGGCTACACCTTC. Translating it yields CASSSTGDYGYTF.

The chain combines TRBV4-1 with TRBJ1-1; a possible D gene is TRBD1 (5 bases). The CDR3 has 13 residues. Looked up from germline, CDR1 is MGHRA and CDR2 is YSYEKL. V was trimmed by 1 base and J by 11 bases, leaving 14 bases between them. The CDR3 region has the DNA TGCGCCAGCAGCCAAGTAATATGGGGGGACGCTTTCTTT. Translating gives CASSQVIWGDAFF.

The rearrangement links TRBV2 to TRBJ2-1; D is ambiguous. Trimming stripped 1 base from V and 3 bases from J, with 4 bases between. Germline CDR1 reads SNHLY; CDR2 reads FYNNEI. The CDR3 has 13 amino acids. The DNA of the CDR3 is TGTGCCAGCAGTGAAGGCAGCTACAATGAGCAGTTCTTC. This gives the protein CASSEGSYNEQFF. The full variable domain, with the rest looked up from reference TRBV2 and TRBJ2-1, is EPEVTQTPSHQVTQMGQEVILRCVPISNHLYFYWYRQILGQKVEFLVSFYNNEISEKSEIFDDQFSVERPDGSNFTLKIRSTKLEDSAMYFCASSEGSYNEQFFGPGTRLTVL.

The CDR3 region is CASSAGTSGENEQFF. DNA of the CDR3: TGTGCCAGCAGCGCCGGGACTAGCGGCGAGAATGAGCAGTTCTTC. The V gene is TRBV5-4, the J gene TRBJ2-1; 11 positions agree with TRBD2. The CDR3 extends over 15 amino acids. CDR1 and CDR2 (germline): SGHNT, YYREEE (reference sequence). V shed 4 bases and J 7 bases; nucleotides not matched to a gene: 7. The variable domain in full, with the rest retrieved from reference TRBV5-4 and TRBJ2-1, is ETGVTQSPTHLIKTRGQQVTLRCSSQSGHNTVSWYQQALGQGPQFIFQYYREEENGRGNFPPRFSGLQFPNYSSELNVNALELDDSALYLCASSAGTSGENEQFFGPGTRLTVL.

V usage is TRBV6-5 and J usage is TRBJ2-7, with a tentative D call TRBD2 (6 bases). CDR3 size: 14 residues. V lost 6 bases, J lost 0 bases, and 12 bases lay in between. Germline-derived CDR1 and CDR2 are MNHEY and SVGAGI. The CDR3 is CASRVAESSYEQYV. The CDR3 bases are TGTGCCAGCAGGGTAGCGGAAAGCTCCTACGAGCAGTACGTC.

This chain uses TRBV7-2 with TRBJ1-4; D unresolved. Germline V gives CDR1 SGHTA, CDR2 FQGNSA. This CDR3 has 14 residues. Trimming removed 3 bases at V and 5 bases at J, with 10 bases between. CDR3 nucleotides: TGTGCCAGCAGCTTCGGGAACGGAAATGAAAAACTGTTTTTT. Its translation is CASSFGNGNEKLFF. The entire variable domain, with the rest obtained from reference TRBV7-2 and TRBJ1-4, is as follows: GAGVSQSPSNKVTEKGKDVELRCDPISGHTALYWYRQSLGQGLEFLIYFQGNSAPDKSGLPSDRFSAERTGGSVSTLTIQRTQQEDSAVYLCASSFGNGNEKLFFGSGTQLSVL.

This rearrangement joins TRBV30 to TRBJ2-3; 7 nucleotides match TRBD2. V was pared by 0 bases and J by 5 bases, with 11 bases of the junction left unmatched. There are 16 residues in the CDR3. The germline V gene has CDR1 GTSNPN and CDR2 SVGIG (reference sequence). The CDR3 region has the DNA TGTGCCTGGAGTGTTTTGGGCGGGAGTGGTATAGATACGCAGTATTTT. It is translated as CAWSVLGGSGIDTQYF.

This chain links TRBV11-3 with TRBJ2-1, with D possibly being TRBD2 (6 bases). Germline CDR1 and CDR2: SGHNT and YENEEA. The CDR3 loop spans 15 amino acids. With 3 bases removed from V and 5 bases from J, the gap between germline ends came to 14 bases. The CDR3 loop is CASSFFGRGDNEQFF. The CDR3 bases are TGTGCCAGCAGCTTCTTCGGGAGAGGGGACAATGAGCAGTTCTTC.

This clone was counted a few times. This chain joins TRBV9 and TRBJ2-7; D not certain. Deletions cut 7 bases from V and 4 bases from J, with 12 bases between. CDR3 length: 12 residues. The germline V gene encodes CDR1 SGDLS and CDR2 YYNGEE. The CDR3 bases are TGTGCCAGCTCCCAAAACGGGTACGAGCAGTACTTC. Translation gives CASSQNGYEQYF.

J is TRBJ2-7 and V is TRBV5-6; the match to TRBD2 covers 9 bases. The CDR3 consists of 15 residues. V lost 0 bases, J lost 9 bases, and 10 bases stayed unmatched. The germline V gene has CDR1 SGHDT and CDR2 YYEEEE. Here the CDR3 reads CASSLERAGGLWQYF. The CDR3 DNA reads as TGTGCCAGCAGCTTGGAGCGAGCGGGGGGCCTATGGCAGTACTTC.

V is TRBV9 and J is TRBJ2-5, with 7 bases fitting TRBD1. This CDR3 is 14 amino acids long. Germline V gives CDR1 SGDLS, CDR2 YYNGEE. With V trimmed by 4 bases and J by 2 bases, 5 bases remained unmatched. CDR3 sequence (DNA): TGTGCCAGCAGCCAACAGGGGAGTCAAGAGACCCAGTACTTC. This encodes CASSQQGSQETQYF.

This chain uses TRBV10-3 with TRBJ1-1; maybe TRBD1 (5 bases). This CDR3 is 15 amino acids long. CDR1 is ENHRY, CDR2 SYGVKD, per germline. Deletions cut 0 bases from V and 1 base from J, with 9 bases between. The chain's CDR3 is CAISESGGANTEAFF. The CDR3, as DNA: TGTGCCATCAGTGAGTCGGGGGGTGCGAACACTGAAGCTTTCTTT.

The chain couples TRBV28 to TRBJ2-7; TRBD2 aligns across 7 bases. Per the germline V gene, CDR1 is MDHEN and CDR2 is SYDVKM. The CDR3 consists of 14 residues. V was pared by 4 bases and J by 7 bases, with 10 bases of the junction left unmatched. The DNA of the CDR3 is TGTGCCAGCAGTTCCCCCGCTGGGGGAGGGGAGCAGTACGTC. This codes for CASSSPAGGGEQYV.

The chain combines TRBV15 with TRBJ2-1; tentatively, D is TRBD2 (5 bases). The CDR3 runs to 15 residues. V lost 0 bases and J lost 7, with 13 bases in between. CDR1 is LNHNV, CDR2 YYDKDF, per germline (reference sequence). CDR3 amino acids: CATSRDRAEGNEQFF. CDR3 coding DNA: TGTGCCACCAGCAGAGATCGAGCTGAGGGAAATGAGCAGTTCTTC. The whole variable domain, filled in from reference TRBV15 and TRBJ2-1, reads DAMVIQNPRYQVTQFGKPVTLSCSQTLNHNVMYWYQQKSSQAPKLLFHYYDKDFNNEADTPDNFQSRRPNTSFCFLDIRSPGLGDTAMYLCATSRDRAEGNEQFFGPGTRLTVL.

The chain combines TRBV27 with TRBJ1-5; 12 positions match TRBD1. V shed 6 bases, J shed 8 bases, and the junction held 5 bases outside the gene matches. CDR1 and CDR2 (germline): MNHEY, SMNVEV (reference sequence). The CDR3 runs to 14 residues. CDR3 bases: TGTGCCAGCAGCGCGGGACAGGGGGCGAAGCCCCAGCATTTT. Protein sequence: CASSAGQGAKPQHF.

J is TRBJ2-3 and V is TRBV4-3, with D possibly matching TRBD1 (6 bases). V lost 2 bases and J 6 bases, leaving 18 bases between the germline ends. CDR1 is LGHNA, CDR2 YSLEER, per germline. This CDR3 region has 16 residues. The CDR3 protein is CASSQKGGYRVDTQYF. As DNA, the CDR3 is TGCGCCAGCAGCCAAAAAGGGGGATACAGGGTGGATACGCAGTATTTT.

This clone was observed a few times. The chain is built from TRBV5-1 and TRBJ1-1, with TRBD1 matching over 11 bases. V shed 3 bases and J 6 bases; nucleotides not matched to a gene: 7. The length of the CDR3 is 15 residues. Germline V gives CDR1 SGHRS, CDR2 YFSETQ. The DNA of the CDR3 is TGCGCCAGCAGCTCCAGATGGGGACAGGGGGCTGAAGCTTTCTTT. This encodes CASSSRWGQGAEAFF.

In its sample, this clone was seen once. The chain has TRBV27 and TRBJ1-2, with TRBD1 matching over 7 bases. This CDR3 contains 18 residues. V lost 0 bases, J lost 9 bases, and 19 bases stayed unmatched. Per the germline V gene, CDR1 is MNHEY and CDR2 is SMNVEV (reference sequence). CDR3: CASSLSKQGSGEALSYTF. In nucleotides, the CDR3 is TGTGCCAGCAGTTTATCGAAACAGGGGAGTGGAGAGGCCTTGAGCTACACCTTC.

The rearrangement links TRBV7-9 to TRBJ1-1, with TRBD1 as a possible D gene (5 bases). The V end was cut by 1 base, the J end by 8 bases, with 11 bases between. CDR1 and CDR2 (germline): SEHNR, FQNEAQ (reference sequence). The length of the CDR3 is 13 residues. The CDR3 region is CASSLDGGLEAFF. CDR3 sequence (DNA): TGTGCCAGCAGCTTAGATGGGGGGTTGGAAGCTTTCTTT.

A single count supports this clone. This chain connects TRBV9 to TRBJ2-3; tentative D call: TRBD2 (5 bases). Germline CDR1 reads SGDLS; CDR2 reads YYNGEE. The CDR3 is 15 residues long. The V and J ends lost 2 bases and 6 bases respectively, with 16 bases between them. CDR3 nucleotide sequence: TGTGCCAGCAGCGTCGGGTCCGGGGTAACCGATACGCAGTATTTT. Residues: CASSVGSGVTDTQYF.

This chain links TRBV9 with TRBJ2-2; D may be TRBD2 (5 bases). The CDR3 extends over 16 amino acids. Germline V CDR1 and CDR2: SGDLS, YYNGEE. V lost 4 bases, J lost 0 bases, and 13 bases lay in between. This CDR3 reads CASSPRGDANTGELFF. The CDR3 region has the DNA TGTGCCAGCAGCCCTCGGGGAGACGCGAACACCGGGGAGCTGTTTTTT.

V and J are TRBV27 and TRBJ2-3, with D perhaps TRBD1 (6 bases). CDR1 and CDR2 (germline): MNHEY, SMNVEV (reference sequence). Deletions cut 8 bases from V and 5 bases from J, with 17 bases between. The CDR3 is made up of 14 amino acids. As DNA, the CDR3 is TGTGCCAGCGGGTATGGGGGCCTAATAGATACGCAGTATTTT. Its protein product is CASGYGGLIDTQYF.

The chain is built from TRBV4-2 and TRBJ1-1, with 8 bases lining up with TRBD1. Germline V lookup: CDR1 LGHNA, CDR2 YNFKEQ. V lost 4 bases and J lost 10; bases outside the gene matches: 11. CDR3 length: 14 amino acids. CDR3 loop: CASSRGQDGGGAFF. The CDR3 coding sequence is TGTGCCAGCAGCCGGGGACAGGATGGAGGTGGAGCTTTCTTT.

The genes are TRBV11-3 and TRBJ2-5; 9 bases fit TRBD2. The CDR3 is made up of 15 amino acids. Germline V lookup: CDR1 SGHNT, CDR2 YENEEA. V trimming: 5 bases; J trimming: 1 base; junction bases outside the gene matches: 5. In DNA form, the CDR3 reads TGTGCCAGCAGCACCCAGCGGGAGGTCCAAGAGACCCAGTACTTC. It translates to CASSTQREVQETQYF.

Written as DNA, the CDR3 is TGTGCCAGCAGCTTCGTTGGACTAGCGGAAATATTAAGCTCCTACAATGAGCAGTTCTTC. Amino acid sequence: CASSFVGLAEILSSYNEQFF. The chain is built from TRBV5-4 and TRBJ2-1, with TRBD2 matching over 10 bases. V was clipped by 2 bases and J by 0 bases; unmatched bases: 14. The CDR3 totals 20 residues. Germline assignment: CDR1 SGHNT and CDR2 YYREEE (reference sequence). Full variable domain (rest looked up from reference TRBV5-4 and TRBJ2-1): ETGVTQSPTHLIKTRGQQVTLRCSSQSGHNTVSWYQQALGQGPQFIFQYYREEENGRGNFPPRFSGLQFPNYSSELNVNALELDDSALYLCASSFVGLAEILSSYNEQFFGPGTRLTVL.